The TCR beta chain described here comes from a study of T cells in Graves' hyperthyroidism and ophthalmopathy. Study-level points and caveats: Clonotypes that were expanded in thyroid above 0.001 mostly appeared in blood too. In simple terms, a model built on 13 V-J features told ophthalmopathy apart from stable hyperthyroidism.

Regarding this clonotype: Its antigen is unidentified.

CDR1 is SGHAT and CDR2 is FQNNGV in the germline V gene. With 5 bases clipped from V and 1 base from J, the junction kept 4 bases outside the gene matches. The CDR3 has 14 residues. TCR beta CDR3 regions were amplified from RNA transcripts. RT-PCR in the first round (using the HTBI primer set) targeted the TCR CDR3. TCRdb passed the multiplex PCR reads through MiXCR, listing each CDR3 protein once. This table has roughly 570,000 distinct CDR3 sequences, just over 45% appearing once. Uncontrolled infection, other autoimmune disease, pregnancy or lactation barred patients from enrollment. The specimen sequenced was peripheral blood or thyroid tissue (not recorded which). The clonotype comes from an adult woman with Graves' disease, either hyperthyroidism or ophthalmopathy (not recorded which). The chain recombines TRBV11-2 with TRBJ1-1; TRBD1 matches at 7 bases. CDR3 bases: TGTGCCAGCAGCCGGGACAGTACGAACACTGAAGCTTTCTTT. It codes for CASSRDSTNTEAFF.